Described below is a single T cell receptor beta chain sequence and its context. The antigen is not known. These data come from a study of Tregs in tolerant kidney transplant recipients. This CDR3 comprises 17 residues. V shed 8 bases and J 0 bases; nucleotides not matched to a gene: 11. Germline values: CDR1 MDHEN, CDR2 SYDVKM. Sequenced by immunoSEQ multiplex PCR; TCRdb stores in-frame clones only, minus some. The sample consists of approximately 15,000 clones, about four fifths of them appearing once. The study's findings and limits: Tolerant patients' donor-specific Tregs expanded beyond overall Tregs, suggesting antigen-driven growth. Expanding Tregs on activated donor B cells appeared to best identify donor-specific TCRbeta clones. Nucleotide sequences could not be compared across some patients' samples due to primer changes.

This TCR was sampled from a human donor who received a combined kidney and bone marrow transplant. The chain has TRBV28 and TRBJ2-7; 12 nucleotides align to TRBD1. This specimen was Tregs from blood, taken before the transplant. In DNA form, the CDR3 reads TGTGCCAGCTACGGCCGGGACAGGGGGCTTGGCTCCTACGAGCAGTACTTC. Its protein product is CASYGRDRGLGSYEQYF. The entire variable domain, with the rest obtained from reference TRBV28 and TRBJ2-7, is as follows: DVKVTQSSRYLVKRTGEKVFLECVQDMDHENMFWYRQDPGLGLRLIYFSYDVKMKEKGDIPEGYSVSREKKERFSLILESASTNQTSMYLCASYGRDRGLGSYEQYFGPGTRLTVT.